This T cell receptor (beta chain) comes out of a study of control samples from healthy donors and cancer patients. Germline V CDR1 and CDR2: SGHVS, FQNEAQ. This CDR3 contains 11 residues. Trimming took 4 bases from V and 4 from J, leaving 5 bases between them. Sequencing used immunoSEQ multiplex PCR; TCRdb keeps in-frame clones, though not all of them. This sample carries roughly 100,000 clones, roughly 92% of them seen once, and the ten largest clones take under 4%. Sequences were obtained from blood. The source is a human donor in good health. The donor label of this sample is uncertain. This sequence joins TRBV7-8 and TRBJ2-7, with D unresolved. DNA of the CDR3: TGTGCCAGCAGCTCCCATTACGAGCAGTACTTC. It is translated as CASSSHYEQYF.